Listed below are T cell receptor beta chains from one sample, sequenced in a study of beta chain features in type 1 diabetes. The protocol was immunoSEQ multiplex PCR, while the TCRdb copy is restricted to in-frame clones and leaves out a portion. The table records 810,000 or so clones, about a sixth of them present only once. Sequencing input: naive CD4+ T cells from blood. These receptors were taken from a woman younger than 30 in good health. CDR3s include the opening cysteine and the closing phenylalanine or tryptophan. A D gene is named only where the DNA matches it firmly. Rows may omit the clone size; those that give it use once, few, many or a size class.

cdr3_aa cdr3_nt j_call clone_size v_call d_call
CASSQAPGTQSYEQYF TGTGCCAGCAGCCAAGCCCCGGGGACCCAATCCTACGAGCAGTACTTC TRBJ2-7 . TRBV5-4 .
CASSQTGDYGYTF TGTGCCAGCAGTCAGACAGGGGACTATGGCTACACCTTC TRBJ1-2 . TRBV2 TRBD1
CASLSLVAGYTGELFF TGTGCCAGTCTGTCCCTGGTAGCGGGATACACCGGGGAGCTGTTTTTT TRBJ2-2 . TRBV19 TRBD2
CASSQGSARTYEQYF TGTGCCAGCAGCCAGGGCTCGGCCCGGACCTACGAGCAGTACTTC TRBJ2-7 . TRBV7-6 .
CASSLRQGATGNTIYF TGTGCCAGCAGCCTCCGACAGGGGGCCACTGGAAACACCATATATTTT TRBJ1-3 . TRBV7-8 TRBD1
CASSVGGGSHEQYF TGTGCCAGCAGCGTAGGAGGCGGGAGTCACGAGCAGTACTTC TRBJ2-7 . TRBV9 TRBD2
CAISSGREEGYTF TGTGCCATCAGTAGCGGCAGGGAGGAAGGCTACACCTTC TRBJ1-2 few TRBV10-3 .
CASSSPSSRLETQYF TGTGCCAGCAGTTCCCCCTCCTCTAGATTAGAGACCCAGTACTTC TRBJ2-5 few TRBV28 .
CASSSESGSALLYEQYF TGTGCCAGCAGTTCCGAAAGCGGGAGCGCTTTATTGTACGAGCAGTACTTC TRBJ2-7 . TRBV28 TRBD2
CASSQLRAGGTDTQYF TGTGCCAGCAGTCAACTCAGGGCCGGGGGCACAGATACGCAGTATTTT TRBJ2-3 few TRBV28 .
CASSLGIDLEQFF TGTGCCAGCAGCTTAGGGATAGACCTTGAGCAGTTCTTC TRBJ2-1 . TRBV7-9 .
CASSERETEYNEQFF TGTGCCAGCAGTGAGCGGGAGACAGAGTACAATGAGCAGTTCTTC TRBJ2-1 few TRBV2 TRBD2
CASSFPSSYEQYF TGTGCCAGCAGCTTCCCAAGCTCCTACGAGCAGTACTTC TRBJ2-7 few TRBV7-2 .
CASTNLNSGANVLTF TGTGCCAGCACCAACCTTAACTCTGGGGCCAACGTCCTGACTTTC TRBJ2-6 few TRBV5-4 .
CASTPGRGLSYEQYF TGTGCCAGCACACCCGGGCGGGGACTGTCCTACGAGCAGTACTTC TRBJ2-7 . TRBV28 .
CASTTVGTGERETQYF TGTGCCAGCACTACCGTCGGGACAGGGGAAAGGGAGACCCAGTACTTC TRBJ2-5 few TRBV28 TRBD1
CASSLAGAGTDTQYF TGTGCCAGCAGTCTAGCGGGAGCAGGCACAGATACGCAGTATTTT TRBJ2-3 . TRBV28 TRBD2
CASRTGTSAYNEQFF TGTGCCAGCAGGACCGGGACTAGCGCATACAATGAGCAGTTCTTC TRBJ2-1 . TRBV2 TRBD2
CASSPTAGNQPQHF TGTGCCAGCAGCCCGACTGCGGGCAATCAGCCCCAGCATTTT TRBJ1-5 few TRBV6-5 .